One sample yielded the 13 T cell receptor beta chains listed below, sequenced in a study of CD8 T cells in ankylosing spondylitis. TCRdb called the 5' RACE reads again in MiXCR, with one record for every CDR3 protein. The table lists about 360,000 distinct CDR3 sequences, roughly 15% of them singletons. The source material was blood, either unsorted or a sorted T cell fraction (not recorded which). The receptors come from a male donor with ankylosing spondylitis or in good health (not recorded which).

This clonotype was picked up many times. The chain carries TRBV12-3 or TRBV12-4 and TRBJ1-3; D is undetermined. V was shortened by 7 bases and J by 0 bases, with 16 bases between the two germline ends. The CDR3 is 16 residues long. CDR3 bases: TGTGCCAGCAACGAGGGTGGCAATCTCTCTGGAAACACCATATATTTT. It encodes CASNEGGNLSGNTIYF.

V is TRBV20-1 and J is TRBJ2-1; perhaps TRBD1 as D (6 bases). The ends were cut back, 5 bases at V and 2 bases at J, with 13 bases in the middle. The CDR3 runs 14 residues. Germline V lookup: CDR1 DFQATT, CDR2 SNEGSKA (reference sequence). CDR3 sequence: CSALGPGAYNEQFF. The CDR3 bases are TGCAGTGCTCTAGGTCCAGGGGCCTACAATGAGCAGTTCTTC.

A few counts support this clonotype. The rearrangement uses TRBV5-6 and TRBJ2-1; D possibly corresponds to TRBD1 (5 bases). V was pared by 2 bases and J by 7 bases, with 10 bases between. Germline lookup yields CDR1 SGHDT and CDR2 YYEEEE. The CDR3 is 13 amino acids. CDR3 nucleotides: TGTGCCAGCAGCTTCCAGGGTAGGAATGAGCAGTTCTTC. Encoded protein: CASSFQGRNEQFF.

This clonotype was detected only a few times. The V gene is TRBV5-1, the J gene TRBJ2-2; unclear D gene. Germline V lookup: CDR1 SGHRS, CDR2 YFSETQ. This CDR3 comprises 17 residues. V was trimmed by 2 bases and J by 2 bases, leaving 16 bases between them. The CDR3 loop reads CASSFGQPDFNTGELFF. DNA of the CDR3: TGCGCCAGCAGCTTCGGGCAGCCTGACTTTAACACCGGGGAGCTGTTTTTT.

This clonotype was detected only a few times. CDR3 coding DNA: TGCAGTGCTAAACGCCTAGCGGGAGCCTACGAGCAGTACTTC. Amino acid sequence: CSAKRLAGAYEQYF. The genes are TRBV20-1 and TRBJ2-7, with 10 bases aligning to TRBD2. CDR1 is DFQATT, CDR2 SNEGSKA, per germline (reference sequence). The trim removed 4 bases at V and 2 bases at J, leaving 5 bases unmatched. This CDR3 comprises 14 residues.

The rearrangement uses TRBV5-6 and TRBJ1-3; D might be TRBD1 (6 bases). Germline loops: CDR1 SGHDT, CDR2 YYEEEE. CDR3 length: 13 amino acids. V dropped 3 bases and J dropped 4 bases, with 8 bases sitting between them. CDR3: CASSSGTGNTIYF. The CDR3 DNA follows: TGTGCCAGCAGCTCCGGGACAGGAAACACCATATATTTT.

This clonotype has just a few counts. V gene TRBV20-1 combines with J gene TRBJ2-2, with a tentative D call TRBD1 (6 bases). CDR3 size: 15 residues. V gave up 4 bases and J gave up 3 bases, with 15 bases separating them. Germline lookup yields CDR1 DFQATT and CDR2 SNEGSKA (reference sequence). The CDR3: CSAKHGTSHTGELFF. The CDR3 DNA reads TGCAGTGCTAAACACGGGACATCACACACCGGGGAGCTGTTTTTT.

There are a few counts of this clonotype. The chain is built from TRBV7-2 and TRBJ2-7; TRBD1 agrees at 8 bases. The CDR3 consists of 14 residues. Trimming took 5 bases from V and 5 from J; bases not matched to a gene: 8. Per the germline V gene, CDR1 is SGHTA and CDR2 is FQGNSA. The CDR3: CASSPRTGYHEQYF. CDR3 sequence (DNA): TGTGCCAGCAGCCCTCGGACAGGGTACCACGAGCAGTACTTC.

This clonotype has at least ten counts. V gene TRBV5-1 combines with J gene TRBJ2-3; 8 nucleotides agree with TRBD2. Germline V gene lookup returns CDR1 SGHRS and CDR2 YFSETQ. V lost 7 bases to trimming and J lost 3 bases; unmatched junction nucleotides: 10. The CDR3 runs to 15 residues. CDR3 loop: CASGSRSGGTDTQYF. CDR3 DNA: TGCGCCAGCGGCTCCCGGAGCGGGGGAACAGATACGCAGTATTTT. Combining the CDR3 with reference TRBV5-1 and TRBJ2-3 gives the whole variable domain KAGVTQTPRYLIKTRGQQVTLSCSPISGHRSVSWYQQTPGQGLQFLFEYFSETQRNKGNFPGRFSGRQFSNSRSEMNVSTLELGDSALYLCASGSRSGGTDTQYFGPGTRLTVL.

In regard to this clonotype: The junction departs from germline at one end; a sequencing error may be responsible. This rearrangement joins TRBV5-1 to TRBJ1-1; TRBD1 agrees at 7 bases. The CDR3 has 14 residues. Germline lookup yields CDR1 SGHRS and CDR2 YFSETQ. The CDR3 loop is CASSFRGLNTEVFF. CDR3 nucleotide sequence: TGCGCCAGCAGCTTCAGGGGGTTGAACACTGAAGTTTTCTTT.

At least ten counts were recorded for this clonotype. The V call is TRBV12-3 or TRBV12-4, the J call TRBJ2-1; 8 nucleotides match TRBD2. The J segment lost 8 bases and the V segment lost 7 bases, leaving 25 bases of the junction unmatched. The CDR3 covers 19 residues. The CDR3 region is CASTLPLARGVLSGDEQFF. CDR3 DNA: TGTGCCAGCACCTTACCCCTCGCGCGGGGGGTACTCAGCGGGGATGAGCAGTTCTTC.

The chain employs TRBV7-8 and TRBJ2-7; TRBD2 matches 14 bases. V lost 5 bases to trimming and J lost 7 bases; unmatched junction nucleotides: 7. This CDR3 spans 15 amino acids. Germline V gene lookup returns CDR1 SGHVS and CDR2 FQNEAQ. The chain's CDR3 is CASSPRLAGGREQYF. The CDR3 DNA follows: TGTGCCAGCAGCCCCCGACTAGCGGGAGGGCGAGAGCAGTACTTC.

On this clonotype: This may arise from a read error, as a much more abundant clone is one base away. The J gene is TRBJ2-1, the V gene TRBV5-1, with D possibly TRBD2 on 5 matching bases. V was trimmed by 4 bases and J by 10 bases, leaving 12 bases between them. The CDR3 contains 12 residues. Germline V lookup: CDR1 SGHRS, CDR2 YFSETQ. The CDR3 protein is CASSLELDEQFF. The DNA for the CDR3 is TGCGCCAGCAGCCTGGAACTAGACGAGCAGTTCTTC.